The 31 T cell receptor beta chains listed next were all sequenced from one sample in a study of response to subunit inactivated influenza vaccine. A single record per CDR3 protein comes from TCRdb applying MiXCR to the RT-PCR reads. The sample holds about half a million distinct CDR3 sequences, about 25% seen once. The sequenced sample was CD4+ T cells sorted from PBMCs, obtained 5 days after vaccination. Receptor source: a man aged 45-60 years who received an inactivated influenza vaccine.

This chain links TRBV5-1 with TRBJ1-2; TRBD1 matches 8 bases. Unmatched junction bases numbered 6, after V lost 5 bases and J lost 6 bases. CDR3 size: 13 residues. Per germline, CDR1 SGHRS and CDR2 YFSETQ. The CDR3 DNA is TGCGCCAGCAGGTACGGGACAGGAAATGGCTACACCTTC. Translating it yields CASRYGTGNGYTF.

The CDR3 is CASSPAARQPQHF. CDR3 sequence (DNA): TGTGCCAGCAGCCCCGCAGCGCGTCAGCCCCAGCATTTT. The rearrangement uses TRBV7-8 and TRBJ1-5; no definite D call. The CDR3 sequence is 13 residues long. Trimming removed 5 bases from V and 6 bases from J, with 11 bases in between. CDR1 is SGHVS, CDR2 FQNEAQ, per germline.

This chain connects TRBV10-2 to TRBJ2-1, with 7 bases aligning to TRBD1. CDR1 is WSHSY, CDR2 SAAADI, per germline. V shed 0 bases and J 5 bases; nucleotides not matched to a gene: 10. The CDR3 has 17 residues. The chain's CDR3 is CASSESIGQVGNNEQFF. The CDR3 DNA is TGCGCCAGCAGTGAGTCGATAGGACAGGTCGGCAACAATGAGCAGTTCTTC.

This clonotype was detected only a few times. This chain joins TRBV20-1 and TRBJ2-1, with 9 bases fitting TRBD2. Losses at the gene ends were 6 bases for V and 8 bases for J; bases not matched to a gene: 11. The CDR3 is made up of 14 amino acids. The germline gives CDR1 DFQATT, CDR2 SNEGSKA (reference sequence). The CDR3 region has the DNA TGCAGTGCCTGGGGGACTAGCCGTGTCTATGAGCAGTTCTTC. Encoded protein: CSAWGTSRVYEQFF.

The sample holds a few counts of this clonotype. One end of the junction does not line up with germline, which may come from a read error. The V gene is TRBV29-1, the J gene TRBJ2-1; 8 bases fit TRBD1. This CDR3 has 14 amino acids. CDR1 and CDR2 from the germline V gene are SQVTM and ANQGSEA. The CDR3 loop reads CSGESGGSYNEQFF. The CDR3 DNA is TGCAGCGGTGAATCAGGGGGCTCGTACAATGAGCAGTTCTTC.

Only a few counts were recorded for this clonotype. This chain uses TRBV9 with TRBJ2-1; TRBD2 matches at 14 bases. From germline, CDR1 is SGDLS and CDR2 YYNGEE. Trimming took 2 bases from V and 6 from J; bases not matched to a gene: 4. CDR3 length equals 16 residues. CDR3 DNA: TGTGCCAGCAGCGTGGGACTAGCGGGAGTTTTCAATGAGCAGTTCTTC. Translation: CASSVGLAGVFNEQFF.

This clonotype has at least ten counts. One end of the junction fails to match germline, which may point to a read error. The J gene is TRBJ2-5, the V gene TRBV5-1; D may be TRBD2 (7 bases). There are 12 residues in the CDR3. The germline gives CDR1 SGHRS, CDR2 YFSETQ. This CDR3 reads CASSRGGETQYF. CDR3 in DNA: TGTGCCAGCAGTCGCGGGGGCGAGACCCAGTACTTC.

The chain employs TRBV29-1 and TRBJ1-2; TRBD1 aligns across 7 bases. V shed 0 bases and J 8 bases; nucleotides not matched to a gene: 30. In germline, CDR1 is SQVTM, CDR2 ANQGSEA. This CDR3 spans 21 amino acids. The CDR3 loop reads CSVEDPWVQGNSRRTQWGYTF. The DNA of the CDR3 is TGCAGCGTTGAAGATCCGTGGGTACAGGGGAACTCTCGCCGCACGCAATGGGGCTACACCTTC.

Ten or more counts support this clonotype. J is TRBJ2-1 and V is TRBV29-1; TRBD1 agrees at 10 bases. This CDR3 has 16 amino acids. Unmatched junction bases numbered 11, after V lost 5 bases and J lost 4 bases. Germline values: CDR1 SQVTM, CDR2 ANQGSEA. CDR3 DNA: TGCAGCGTTCCCCTCCTCGGGACAGGGGTTTACAATGAGCAGTTCTTC. It encodes CSVPLLGTGVYNEQFF.

J is TRBJ2-2 and V is TRBV5-5; either TRBD1 or TRBD2 may supply D (5 bases each). The CDR3 runs 14 residues. Germline V gene lookup returns CDR1 SGHKS and CDR2 YYEKEE (reference sequence). V was shortened by 1 base and J by 5 bases, with 9 bases between the two germline ends. DNA of the CDR3: TGTGCCAGCAGCTTGACCAGGGAGACCGGGGAGCTGTTTTTT. Translating it yields CASSLTRETGELFF. The variable domain in full, with the rest retrieved from reference TRBV5-5 and TRBJ2-2, is DAGVTQSPTHLIKTRGQQVTLRCSPISGHKSVSWYQQVLGQGPQFIFQYYEKEERGRGNFPDRFSARQFPNYSSELNVNALLLGDSALYLCASSLTRETGELFFGEGSRLTVL.

V gene TRBV20-1 combines with J gene TRBJ2-7; D remains ambiguous. Germline loops: CDR1 DFQATT, CDR2 SNEGSKA (reference sequence). Trimming removed 1 base from V and 1 base from J, with 8 bases in between. CDR3 length equals 13 residues. The DNA for the CDR3 is TGCAGTGCTAGAGTGTATACATCCTACGAGCAGTACTTC. The encoded protein is CSARVYTSYEQYF.

This clonotype was recorded a few times. The chain links TRBV7-2 to TRBJ2-3, with D possibly being TRBD2 (7 bases). CDR3 size: 17 residues. V was pared by 0 bases and J by 1 base, with 14 bases between. Germline-derived CDR1 and CDR2 are SGHTA and FQGNSA. The CDR3 DNA reads TGTGCCAGCAGCTTAGCGCTAACAGGGAGGGGCACAGATACGCAGTATTTT. This codes for CASSLALTGRGTDTQYF.

The V gene is TRBV5-1, the J gene TRBJ2-7; TRBD1 agrees at 8 bases. The V gene end was trimmed by 4 bases and the J gene end by 0 bases; junction bases not matched to a gene: 6. Germline V CDR1 and CDR2: SGHRS, YFSETQ. The CDR3 extends over 15 amino acids. CDR3 sequence (DNA): TGCGCCAGCAGCGGCGACAGGGGTTACTCCTACGAGCAGTACTTC. Amino acid sequence: CASSGDRGYSYEQYF. Full variable domain (rest looked up from reference TRBV5-1 and TRBJ2-7): KAGVTQTPRYLIKTRGQQVTLSCSPISGHRSVSWYQQTPGQGLQFLFEYFSETQRNKGNFPGRFSGRQFSNSRSEMNVSTLELGDSALYLCASSGDRGYSYEQYFGPGTRLTVT.

This clonotype was counted ten times or more. The chain couples TRBV3-1 to TRBJ2-7; 7 bases match TRBD2. The germline CDR1 and CDR2 sequences are LGHDT and YNNKEL (reference sequence). Trimming cost V 1 base and J 2 bases; bases outside gene matches: 2. The CDR3 covers 14 residues. Here the CDR3 reads CASSQGEGTYEQYF. CDR3 DNA: TGTGCCAGCAGCCAAGGGGAGGGCACCTACGAGCAGTACTTC.

This chain joins TRBV5-6 and TRBJ2-3; maybe TRBD2 (6 bases). V was trimmed by 2 bases and J by 1 base, leaving 17 bases between them. This CDR3 has 17 residues. Germline loops: CDR1 SGHDT, CDR2 YYEEEE. The CDR3 DNA reads as TGTGCCAGCAGCTTATTGGGTCGGGCTAGCGGCACAGATACGCAGTATTTT. As protein: CASSLLGRASGTDTQYF.

The V gene is TRBV12-3 or TRBV12-4, the J gene TRBJ2-1; 11 bases line up with TRBD2. Trimming at V came to 6 bases and at J to 7 bases, leaving 5 bases not matched to a gene. This CDR3 region has 14 residues. In DNA, the CDR3 is TGTGCCAGCAGAAATAGCGGGGGGGAAAATGAGCAGTTCTTC. Translation: CASRNSGGENEQFF.

This clonotype was counted between two and nine times. This chain uses TRBV7-2 with TRBJ2-2; D is unresolved. The germline V gene encodes CDR1 SGHTA and CDR2 FQGNSA. The CDR3 has 12 residues. The ends were cut back, 2 bases at V and 6 bases at J, with 4 bases in the middle. This CDR3 reads CASSLNSGELFF. The CDR3 region has the DNA TGTGCCAGCAGCTTAAACTCCGGGGAGCTGTTTTTT.

This clonotype was detected only a few times. This chain connects TRBV12-3 or TRBV12-4 to TRBJ1-2; a possible D gene is TRBD1 (5 bases). This CDR3 comprises 14 residues. The V end lost 2 bases, the J end lost 4 bases, and 11 bases lay between the germline ends. The CDR3 here is CASSLTGAGYGYTF. CDR3 in DNA: TGTGCCAGCAGTTTAACTGGGGCTGGCTATGGCTACACCTTC.

The chain couples TRBV6-2 or TRBV6-3 to TRBJ1-2; 7 bases align to TRBD1. CDR1 is MNHEY, CDR2 SVGEGT, per germline. CDR3 length: 14 amino acids. After removal of 7 bases from V and 2 bases from J, the junction contained 7 bases not matched to a gene. CDR3 in amino acids: CASTRQGPNYGYTF. The CDR3 nucleotides read TGTGCCAGCACCAGACAGGGACCCAACTATGGCTACACCTTC.

The chain uses TRBV3-1 and TRBJ2-5, with 12 positions matching TRBD2. The trim removed 6 bases at V and 3 bases at J, leaving 8 bases unmatched. CDR3 length: 16 residues. Looked up from germline, CDR1 is LGHDT and CDR2 is YNNKEL (reference sequence). The CDR3 DNA is TGTGCCAGCAGTCGAGGACTAGCGGGGCGAGAAGAGACCCAGTACTTC. It is translated as CASSRGLAGREETQYF.

The chain carries TRBV12-3 or TRBV12-4 and TRBJ2-1; 16 nucleotides agree with TRBD2. J lost 0 bases, V lost 7 bases, and 6 bases had no gene match. The length of the CDR3 is 18 residues. The CDR3 coding sequence is TGTGCCAGCAACCCCGGGACTAGCGGGAGGGGCTCCTACAATGAGCAGTTCTTC. Its protein product is CASNPGTSGRGSYNEQFF.

V gene TRBV5-5 combines with J gene TRBJ2-7; the D is unclear. The CDR3 extends over 14 amino acids. The V gene lost 0 bases and the J gene lost 3 bases, with 10 bases spanning the gap. The germline V gene has CDR1 SGHKS and CDR2 YYEKEE (reference sequence). DNA of the CDR3: TGTGCCAGCAGCTTGGGGGCTATTGGCTACGAGCAGTACTTC. Translated, it gives CASSLGAIGYEQYF.

This rearrangement joins TRBV28 to TRBJ2-1, with TRBD1 identical over 9 bases. CDR1 is MDHEN, CDR2 SYDVKM, per germline. After removal of 5 bases from V and 4 bases from J, the junction contained 15 bases not matched to a gene. The CDR3 has 18 amino acids. The CDR3 DNA reads TGTGCCAGCAGTCCTAGCGTATCCGGGACAGGGAAGTACAATGAGCAGTTCTTC. Its translation: CASSPSVSGTGKYNEQFF.

This clonotype was seen a few times. This chain uses TRBV7-2 with TRBJ2-7; the D gene could be TRBD1 or TRBD2 (5 bases each). V was pared by 4 bases and J by 2 bases, with 15 bases between. This CDR3 has 15 amino acids. Germline V gives CDR1 SGHTA, CDR2 FQGNSA. The CDR3 protein is CASSSGPGPTYEQYF. The CDR3 bases are TGTGCCAGCAGCTCGGGGCCGGGGCCCACCTACGAGCAGTACTTC. The variable domain in full, completed from reference TRBV7-2 and TRBJ2-7, reads GAGVSQSPSNKVTEKGKDVELRCDPISGHTALYWYRQSLGQGLEFLIYFQGNSAPDKSGLPSDRFSAERTGGSVSTLTIQRTQQEDSAVYLCASSSGPGPTYEQYFGPGTRLTVT.

This clonotype came up once. In DNA form, the CDR3 reads TGCAGTGCTACGGACTCTAAAACAGATACGCAGTATTTT. Its translation: CSATDSKTDTQYF. This chain links TRBV20-1 with TRBJ2-3, with D maybe TRBD2 (5 bases). Germline CDR1 is DFQATT and CDR2 is SNEGSKA (reference sequence). The CDR3 has 13 amino acids. Trimming removed 4 bases from V and 3 bases from J, with 11 bases in between.

This clonotype was seen a few times. The J gene is TRBJ1-2, the V gene TRBV9; weak D call: TRBD1 (6 bases). The CDR3 is 14 residues long. Between the trimmed V and J ends, which lost 0 bases and 4 bases, there was a span of 10 bases. Germline V lookup: CDR1 SGDLS, CDR2 YYNGEE. The CDR3 sequence is CASSVEGVSYGYTF. The CDR3 DNA follows: TGTGCCAGCAGCGTAGAGGGGGTTAGCTATGGCTACACCTTC.

The CDR3: CSARDRATLYTEAFF. The CDR3 bases are TGCAGTGCTAGAGACAGGGCGACCCTCTACACTGAAGCTTTCTTT. The rearrangement joins TRBV20-1 to TRBJ1-1, with a tentative D call TRBD1 (5 bases). The length of the CDR3 is 15 residues. Per the germline V gene, CDR1 is DFQATT and CDR2 is SNEGSKA (reference sequence). Trimming cost V 0 bases and J 3 bases, with 14 bases left between them.

A few counts support this clonotype. V gene TRBV5-6 combines with J gene TRBJ2-3; weak D call: TRBD1 (5 bases). Trimming shortened V by 1 base and J by 9 bases, and 9 bases separated the two germline ends. Per the germline V gene, CDR1 is SGHDT and CDR2 is YYEEEE. The CDR3 runs 12 residues. This CDR3 reads CASSLSGATQYF. The CDR3 region has the DNA TGTGCCAGCAGCTTGTCTGGGGCGACGCAGTATTTT.

This clonotype has just a few counts. CDR3 protein: CASSVGVTGAYEQYF. The CDR3 nucleotides read TGTGCCAGCAGCGTAGGGGTGACAGGGGCTTACGAGCAGTACTTC. The genes are TRBV9 and TRBJ2-7; TRBD1 agrees at 8 bases. Trimming at V came to 0 bases and at J to 4 bases, leaving 6 bases not matched to a gene. CDR1 and CDR2 (germline): SGDLS, YYNGEE. CDR3 length: 15 residues.

CDR3 loop: CSVERAGLAWNEQFF. Here the CDR3 DNA reads TGCAGCGTTGAGCGGGCGGGACTAGCGTGGAATGAGCAGTTCTTC. This chain links TRBV29-1 with TRBJ2-1; 10 nucleotides align to TRBD2. The CDR3 runs to 15 residues. J was trimmed by 7 bases and V by 3 bases; bases with no gene match: 9. CDR1 is SQVTM and CDR2 is ANQGSEA in the germline V gene.

The CDR3 here is CASRSGRWTYF. CDR3 in DNA: TGTGCCAGCAGAAGTGGACGGTGGACGTACTTC. The chain uses TRBV12-3 or TRBV12-4 and TRBJ2-7; the D is unclear. The CDR3 runs 11 residues. V was pared by 6 bases and J by 12 bases, with 15 bases between.